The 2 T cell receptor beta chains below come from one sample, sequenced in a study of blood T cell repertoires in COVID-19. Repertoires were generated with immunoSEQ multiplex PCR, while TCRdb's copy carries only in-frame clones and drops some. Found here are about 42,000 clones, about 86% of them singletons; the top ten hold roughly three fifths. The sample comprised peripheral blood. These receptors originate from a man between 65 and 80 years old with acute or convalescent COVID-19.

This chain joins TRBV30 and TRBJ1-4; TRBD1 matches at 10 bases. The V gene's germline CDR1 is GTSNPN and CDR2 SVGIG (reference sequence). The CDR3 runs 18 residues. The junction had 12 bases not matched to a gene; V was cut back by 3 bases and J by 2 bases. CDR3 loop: CAWRNDRGPGATNEKLFF. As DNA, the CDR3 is TGTGCCTGGAGGAATGACAGGGGGCCCGGTGCCACTAATGAAAAACTGTTTTTT.

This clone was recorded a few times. The CDR3 DNA reads TGTGCCAGCAGTTCGCCTAGGGGACAGGGGGGAAACACCATATATTTT. This sequence encodes CASSSPRGQGGNTIYF. The rearrangement joins TRBV28 to TRBJ1-3; 10 nucleotides align to TRBD1. The CDR3 contains 16 residues. From germline, CDR1 is MDHEN and CDR2 SYDVKM. With V trimmed by 4 bases and J by 4 bases, 7 bases remained unmatched.